This TCR beta chain was captured in a study of CXCR3-negative and CXCR3-positive naive CD8 T cells. cDNA libraries for TRB were generated by 5' RACE incorporating UMI labels. TCRdb reprocessed the 5' RACE reads and stores each CDR3 protein as one record, lacking DNA. Its clone listing holds about 90,000 distinct CDR3 sequences. The sample taken for sequencing was naive CXCR3- CD8+ T cells from blood. Subset given: CD45RO-CCR7+CD27+CD95- naive CD8+ T cells lacking CXCR3 (TNR3-). This clonotype was obtained from a human donor in good health. Some clones in this sample may be carry-over from other donors' samples.

The CDR3 loop is CASSSPGGGALETQYF. The chain joins TRBV7-8 to TRBJ2-5; without DNA, the TCRdb call of TRBD2 cannot be checked. Germline CDR1 SGHVS, CDR2 FQNEAQ. This CDR3 is built from 16 residues.